The subject of this entry is one T cell receptor (beta chain). As originally analysed: The assay estimated nucleated cells by amplifying reference gene primers. Libraries were prepared by immunoSEQ multiplex PCR; TCRdb keeps only in-frame clonotypes and omits some of them. V, J and clone size reflect that table, while D and trimming were determined from the DNA. Found here are about 280,000 clones, 86% of them singletons; the top ten hold approximately 3%. The sample originates from a study of blood T cell repertoires in COVID-19. Study as a whole: The United States, Italy and Spain were the sources of the acute and convalescent COVID-19 samples. T cells, B-cell-depleted T cells, or PBMCs provided the cDNA or gDNA that served as material.

There are 14 residues in the CDR3. The germline gives CDR1 SGHRS, CDR2 YFSETQ. Trimming pared 4 bases from V and 0 bases from J, leaving 10 bases between. This chain links TRBV5-1 with TRBJ1-2; a possible D gene is TRBD1 (5 bases). The source is a woman aged 25 to 45 with active or convalescent COVID-19. Specimen: peripheral blood. The CDR3 here is CASSRQNPNYGYTF. The DNA of the CDR3 is TGCGCCAGCAGCCGACAGAACCCTAACTATGGCTACACCTTC. The complete variable domain, with remaining parts taken from reference TRBV5-1 and TRBJ1-2, reads KAGVTQTPRYLIKTRGQQVTLSCSPISGHRSVSWYQQTPGQGLQFLFEYFSETQRNKGNFPGRFSGRQFSNSRSEMNVSTLELGDSALYLCASSRQNPNYGYTFGSGTRLTVV.